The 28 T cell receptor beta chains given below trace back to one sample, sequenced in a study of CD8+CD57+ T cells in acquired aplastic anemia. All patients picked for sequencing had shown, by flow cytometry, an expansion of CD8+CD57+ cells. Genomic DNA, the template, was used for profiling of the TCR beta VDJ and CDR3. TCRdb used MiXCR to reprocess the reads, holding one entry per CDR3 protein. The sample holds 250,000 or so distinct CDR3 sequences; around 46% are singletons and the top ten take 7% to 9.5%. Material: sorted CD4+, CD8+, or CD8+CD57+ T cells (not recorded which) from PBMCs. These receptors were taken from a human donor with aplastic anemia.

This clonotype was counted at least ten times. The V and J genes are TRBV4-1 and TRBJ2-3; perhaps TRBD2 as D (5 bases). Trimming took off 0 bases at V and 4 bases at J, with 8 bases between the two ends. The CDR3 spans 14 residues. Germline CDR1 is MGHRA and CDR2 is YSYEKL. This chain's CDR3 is CASSQDGGSDTQYF. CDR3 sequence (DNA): TGCGCCAGCAGCCAAGATGGAGGCTCAGATACGCAGTATTTT.

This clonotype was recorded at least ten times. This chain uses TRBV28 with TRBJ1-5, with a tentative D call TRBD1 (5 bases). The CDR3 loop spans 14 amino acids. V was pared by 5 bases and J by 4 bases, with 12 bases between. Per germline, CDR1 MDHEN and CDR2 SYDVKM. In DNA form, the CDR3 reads TGTGCCAGCAGTCCTGACAGCTTTAATCAGCCCCAGCATTTT. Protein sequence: CASSPDSFNQPQHF.

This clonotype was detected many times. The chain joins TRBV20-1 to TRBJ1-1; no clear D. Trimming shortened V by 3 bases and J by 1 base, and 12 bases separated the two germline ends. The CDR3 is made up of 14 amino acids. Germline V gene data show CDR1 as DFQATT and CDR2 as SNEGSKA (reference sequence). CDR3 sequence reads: CSASPFAANTEAFF. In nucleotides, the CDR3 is TGCAGTGCTAGTCCATTTGCAGCGAACACTGAAGCTTTCTTT.

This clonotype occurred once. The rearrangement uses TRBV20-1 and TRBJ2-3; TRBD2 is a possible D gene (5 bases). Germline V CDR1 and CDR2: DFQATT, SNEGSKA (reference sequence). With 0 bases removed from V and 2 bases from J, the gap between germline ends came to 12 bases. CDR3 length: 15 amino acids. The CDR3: CSARDGGPFTDTQYF. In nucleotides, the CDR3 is TGCAGTGCTAGAGATGGCGGGCCGTTCACAGATACGCAGTATTTT.

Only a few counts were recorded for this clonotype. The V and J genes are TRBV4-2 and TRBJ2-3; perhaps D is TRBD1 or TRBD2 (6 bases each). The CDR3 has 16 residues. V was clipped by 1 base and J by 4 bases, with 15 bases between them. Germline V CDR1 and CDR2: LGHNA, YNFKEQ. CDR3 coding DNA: TGTGCCAGCAGCCAAGGGTCGGGGGCCGGAGCAGATACGCAGTATTTT. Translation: CASSQGSGAGADTQYF.

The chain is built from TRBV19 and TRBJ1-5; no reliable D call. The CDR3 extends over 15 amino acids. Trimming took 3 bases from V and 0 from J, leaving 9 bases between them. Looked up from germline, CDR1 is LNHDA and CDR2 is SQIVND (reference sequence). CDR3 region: CASSIWSNSNQPQHF. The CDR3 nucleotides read TGTGCCAGTAGTATCTGGAGTAATAGCAATCAGCCCCAGCATTTT.

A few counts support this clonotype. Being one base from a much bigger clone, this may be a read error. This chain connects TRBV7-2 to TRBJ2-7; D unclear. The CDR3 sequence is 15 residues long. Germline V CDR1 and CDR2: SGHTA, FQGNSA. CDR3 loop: CASSHPDGPLSEQHF. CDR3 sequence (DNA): TGTGCCAGCAGCCATCCCGACGGTCCCCTCTCCGAGCAGCACTTC.

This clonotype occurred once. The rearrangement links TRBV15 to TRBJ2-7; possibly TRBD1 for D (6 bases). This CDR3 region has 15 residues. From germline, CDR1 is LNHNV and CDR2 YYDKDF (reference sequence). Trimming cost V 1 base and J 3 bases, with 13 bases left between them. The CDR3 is CATSRGEQGFYEQYF. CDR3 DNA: TGTGCCACCAGCAGAGGCGAACAGGGATTCTACGAGCAGTACTTC.

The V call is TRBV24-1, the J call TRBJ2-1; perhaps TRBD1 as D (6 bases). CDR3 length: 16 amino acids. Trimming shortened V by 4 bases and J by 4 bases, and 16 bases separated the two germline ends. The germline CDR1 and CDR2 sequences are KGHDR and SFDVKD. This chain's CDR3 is CATSDTTGLGYNEQFF. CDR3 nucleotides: TGTGCCACCAGTGACACAACAGGGTTGGGATACAATGAGCAGTTCTTC.

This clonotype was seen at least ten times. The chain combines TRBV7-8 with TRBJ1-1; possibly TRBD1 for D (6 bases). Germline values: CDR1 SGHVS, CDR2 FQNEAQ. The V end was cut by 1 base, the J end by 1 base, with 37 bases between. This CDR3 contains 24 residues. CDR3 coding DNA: TGTGCCAGCAGCTTAGTGCGATCCTCGCGCTGGATTACAGGGTCTGGCAGCGAGAACACTGAAGCTTTCTTT. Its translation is CASSLVRSSRWITGSGSENTEAFF.

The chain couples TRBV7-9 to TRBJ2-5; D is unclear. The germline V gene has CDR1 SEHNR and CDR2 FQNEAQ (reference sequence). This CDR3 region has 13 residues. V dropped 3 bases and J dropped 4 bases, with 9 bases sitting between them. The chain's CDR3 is CASSLAVVETQYF. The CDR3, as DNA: TGTGCCAGCAGCTTGGCAGTGGTAGAGACCCAGTACTTC.

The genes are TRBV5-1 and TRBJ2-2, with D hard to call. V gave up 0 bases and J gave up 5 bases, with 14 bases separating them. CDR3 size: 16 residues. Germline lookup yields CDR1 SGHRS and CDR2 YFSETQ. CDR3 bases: TGCGCCAGCAGCTTGGGCTTAGGATTAGGAACCGGGGAGCTGTTTTTT. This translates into CASSLGLGLGTGELFF. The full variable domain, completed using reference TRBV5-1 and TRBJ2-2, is KAGVTQTPRYLIKTRGQQVTLSCSPISGHRSVSWYQQTPGQGLQFLFEYFSETQRNKGNFPGRFSGRQFSNSRSEMNVSTLELGDSALYLCASSLGLGLGTGELFFGEGSRLTVL.

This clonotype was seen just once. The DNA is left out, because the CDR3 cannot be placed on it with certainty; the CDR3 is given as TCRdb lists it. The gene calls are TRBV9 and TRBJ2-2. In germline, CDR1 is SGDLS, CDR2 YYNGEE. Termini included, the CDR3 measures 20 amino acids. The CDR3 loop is CASSDTRRSYDTQYFGELFF.

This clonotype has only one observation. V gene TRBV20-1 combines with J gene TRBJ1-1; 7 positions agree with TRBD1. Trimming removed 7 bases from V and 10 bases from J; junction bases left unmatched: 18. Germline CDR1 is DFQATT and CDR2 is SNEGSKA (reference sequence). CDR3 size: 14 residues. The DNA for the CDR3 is TGCAGTGTCAACGGAGTCGGGACAGCCAGGGGAGCTTTCTTT. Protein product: CSVNGVGTARGAFF.

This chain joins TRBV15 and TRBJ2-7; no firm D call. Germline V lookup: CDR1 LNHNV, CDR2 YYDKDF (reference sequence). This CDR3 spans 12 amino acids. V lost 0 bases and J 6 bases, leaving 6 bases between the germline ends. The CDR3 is CATSRDLGEQYF. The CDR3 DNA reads TGTGCCACCAGCAGAGATCTGGGCGAGCAGTACTTC.

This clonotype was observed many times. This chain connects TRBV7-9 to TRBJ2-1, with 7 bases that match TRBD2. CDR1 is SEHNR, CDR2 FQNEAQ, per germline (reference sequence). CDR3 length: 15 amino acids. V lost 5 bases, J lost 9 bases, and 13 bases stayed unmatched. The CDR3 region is CASSPPQRDYGEQFF. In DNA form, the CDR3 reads TGTGCCAGCAGCCCCCCCCAGCGGGATTATGGTGAGCAGTTCTTC. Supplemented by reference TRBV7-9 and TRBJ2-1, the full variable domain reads DTGVSQNPRHKITKRGQNVTFRCDPISEHNRLYWYRQTLGQGPEFLTYFQNEAQLEKSRLLSDRFSAERPKGSFSTLEIQRTEQGDSAMYLCASSPPQRDYGEQFFGPGTRLTVL.

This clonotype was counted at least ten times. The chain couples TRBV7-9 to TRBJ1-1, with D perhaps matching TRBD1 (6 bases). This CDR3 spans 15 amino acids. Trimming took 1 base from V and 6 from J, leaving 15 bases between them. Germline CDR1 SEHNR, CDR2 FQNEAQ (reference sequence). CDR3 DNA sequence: TGTGCCAGCAGCTTAGTGTCAGGGGTTAACGCTGAAGCTTTCTTT. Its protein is CASSLVSGVNAEAFF.

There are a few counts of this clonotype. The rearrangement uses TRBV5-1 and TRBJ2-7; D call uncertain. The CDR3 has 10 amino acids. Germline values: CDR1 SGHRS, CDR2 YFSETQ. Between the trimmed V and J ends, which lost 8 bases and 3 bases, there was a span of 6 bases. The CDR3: CARSNYEQYF. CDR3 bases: TGCGCCAGAAGCAACTACGAGCAGTACTTC.

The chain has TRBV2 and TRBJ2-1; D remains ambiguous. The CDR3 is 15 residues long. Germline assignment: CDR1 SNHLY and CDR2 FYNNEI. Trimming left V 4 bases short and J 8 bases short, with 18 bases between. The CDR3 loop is CASSVGPGPEDEQFF. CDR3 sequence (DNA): TGTGCCAGCAGTGTCGGGCCAGGACCTGAGGATGAGCAGTTCTTC.

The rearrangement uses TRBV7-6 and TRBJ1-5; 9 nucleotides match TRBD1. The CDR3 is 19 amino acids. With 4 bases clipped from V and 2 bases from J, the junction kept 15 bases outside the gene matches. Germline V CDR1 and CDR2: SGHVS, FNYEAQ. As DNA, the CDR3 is TGTGCCAGCAGCTCTGGGACAGGGAAGGGTTCGGTTGGCAATCAGCCCCAGCATTTT. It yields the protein CASSSGTGKGSVGNQPQHF. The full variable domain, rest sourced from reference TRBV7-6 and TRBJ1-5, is GAGVSQSPRYKVTKRGQDVALRCDPISGHVSLYWYRQALGQGPEFLTYFNYEAQQDKSGLPNDRFSAERPEGSISTLTIQRTEQRDSAMYRCASSSGTGKGSVGNQPQHFGDGTRLSIL.

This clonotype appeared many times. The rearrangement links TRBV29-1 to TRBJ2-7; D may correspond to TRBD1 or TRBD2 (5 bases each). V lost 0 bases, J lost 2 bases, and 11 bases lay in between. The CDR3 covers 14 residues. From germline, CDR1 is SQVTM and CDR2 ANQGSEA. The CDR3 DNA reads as TGCAGCGTTGAAGAGACGGGGCCAACCTACGAGCAGTACTTC. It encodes CSVEETGPTYEQYF.

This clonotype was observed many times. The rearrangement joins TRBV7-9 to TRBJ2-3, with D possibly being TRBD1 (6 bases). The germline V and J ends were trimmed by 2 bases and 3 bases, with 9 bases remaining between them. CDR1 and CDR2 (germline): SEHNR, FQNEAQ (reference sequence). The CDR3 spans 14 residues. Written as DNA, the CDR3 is TGTGCCAGCAGCTTAACAGGGACGACAGATACGCAGTATTTT. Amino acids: CASSLTGTTDTQYF.

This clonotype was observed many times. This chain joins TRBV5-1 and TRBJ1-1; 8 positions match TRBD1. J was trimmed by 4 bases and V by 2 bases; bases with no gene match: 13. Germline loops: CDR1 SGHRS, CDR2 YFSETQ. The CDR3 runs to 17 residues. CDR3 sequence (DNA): TGCGCCAGCAGCTTCAGGGGGCGCGGATATTCGGGCACTGAAGCTTTCTTT. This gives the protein CASSFRGRGYSGTEAFF.

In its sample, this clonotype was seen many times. The CDR3 bases are TGTGCCAGCAGCTATACGTACGAGCAGTACTTC. Its protein product is CASSYTYEQYF. V gene TRBV7-9 combines with J gene TRBJ2-7; no clear D gene. This CDR3 region has 11 residues. Germline V gene lookup returns CDR1 SEHNR and CDR2 FQNEAQ (reference sequence). Trimming pared 4 bases from V and 4 bases from J, leaving 5 bases between.

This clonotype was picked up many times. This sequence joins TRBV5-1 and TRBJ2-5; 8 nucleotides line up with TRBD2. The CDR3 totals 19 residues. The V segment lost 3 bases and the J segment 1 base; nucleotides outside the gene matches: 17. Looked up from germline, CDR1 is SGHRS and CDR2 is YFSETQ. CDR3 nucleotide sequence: TGCGCCAGCAGCTGGCCGGAACGGAGCGGGGGAGCCACCCAAGAGACCCAGTACTTC. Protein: CASSWPERSGGATQETQYF. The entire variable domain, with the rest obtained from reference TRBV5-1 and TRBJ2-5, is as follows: KAGVTQTPRYLIKTRGQQVTLSCSPISGHRSVSWYQQTPGQGLQFLFEYFSETQRNKGNFPGRFSGRQFSNSRSEMNVSTLELGDSALYLCASSWPERSGGATQETQYFGPGTRLLVL.

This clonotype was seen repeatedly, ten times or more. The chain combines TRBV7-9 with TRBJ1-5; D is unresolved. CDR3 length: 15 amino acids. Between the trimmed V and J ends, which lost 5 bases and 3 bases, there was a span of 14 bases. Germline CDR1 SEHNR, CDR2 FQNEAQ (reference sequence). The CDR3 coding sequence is TGTGCCAGCAGCATGGACGAAGAGTTCAATCAGCCCCAGCATTTT. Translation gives CASSMDEEFNQPQHF.

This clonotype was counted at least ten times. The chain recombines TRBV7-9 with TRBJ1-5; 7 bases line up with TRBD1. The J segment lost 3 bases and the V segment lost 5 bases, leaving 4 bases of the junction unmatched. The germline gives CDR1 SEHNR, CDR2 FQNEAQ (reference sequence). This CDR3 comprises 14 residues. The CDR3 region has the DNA TGTGCCAGCAGCGCGACAGGGTCCAATCAGCCCCAGCATTTT. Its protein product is CASSATGSNQPQHF.

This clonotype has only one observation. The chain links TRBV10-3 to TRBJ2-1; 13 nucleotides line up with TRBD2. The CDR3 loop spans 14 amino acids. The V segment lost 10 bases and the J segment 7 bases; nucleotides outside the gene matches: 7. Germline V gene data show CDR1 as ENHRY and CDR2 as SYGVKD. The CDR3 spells CATWTSGGQNEQFF. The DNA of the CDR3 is TGTGCCACCTGGACTAGCGGGGGCCAAAATGAGCAGTTCTTC.